The TCR beta chain under discussion was sequenced for a study of CD8 T cells in ankylosing spondylitis (TCRdb year 2017). Broadly, across the study: T cell receptor beta repertoires were profiled in healthy donors and ankylosing spondylitis patients so that disease-linked TCR variants could be found. The full study cohort was made up of approximately 27 ankylosing spondylitis patients and fewer than 120 healthy donors. Peripheral blood was sampled, and synovial fluid was also collected from ankylosing spondylitis patients.

What the work shows at the level of the full study, not this receptor alone: The disease-linked clones were reported as significantly enriched in matched synovial fluid samples from ankylosing spondylitis patients. Some motif variants had previously been reported in the synovial fluid and blood of reactive arthritis patients, which suggests shared mechanisms of disease initiation. A TCR beta motif made up of several highly homologous amino acid variants appeared to be characteristic of blood from ankylosing spondylitis patients. The disease-linked clones showed a CD8+ phenotype and occurred at relatively low frequencies in peripheral blood.

In this sample, this clonotype turned up a few times. The specificity of this receptor is unknown. Base qualities are missing; no much larger clone stands one base away. Reads for this sample came from an Illumina HiSeq 2500. Quantitative 5'-RACE with molecular barcodes was the method used to prepare the TCR beta libraries. The source study handled its data this way. To identify disease-linked TCR variants, a new computational method was used, one built on a probabilistic model of VDJ rearrangement. The public reads were reanalyzed by TCRdb: fastp trimming at Q25, MiXCR alignment, in-frame beta chains only. Rows are unified per CDR3 protein, each entry keeping the most common DNA and genes. None of the V and J calls come from the authors' own analysis; TCRdb made them. For this sample the table gives 450,000 or so distinct CDR3 sequences, of which 25% to 30% were detected only once. The ten biggest clones cover roughly 0.8% of the sample.

Reading from cysteine to phenylalanine, the CDR3 counts 16 amino acids. The retained sequence is limited to the CDR3, 48 bases, with the frame set at the first base. CDR1 and CDR2 are drawn from the germline V gene: SGHRS, YFSETQ. V is trimmed back by 4 bases and J by 2 bases, and the junction contains 8 bases that no gene match accounts for. This sequence was found in a male donor with ankylosing spondylitis. The chain is assembled from TRBV5-1 and TRBJ2-2; 7 junctional bases match TRBD1. The sequencing input was blood, either unsorted or a sorted T cell fraction (not recorded which). At the DNA level, the sequence is TGCGCCAGCAGCAGCACAGGACAGGCAAACACCGGGGAGCTGTTTTTT. The translation is CASSSTGQANTGELFF.